This T cell receptor beta chain was documented in a study of blood T cell repertoires in COVID-19 (dated by TCRdb to about 2020). Background on the whole study: Samples from collaborators originated in the United States, Italy and Spain and spanned both the acute and convalescent phases of COVID-19. The prospective study material was composed of cDNA or gDNA derived from T cells, B-cell-depleted T cells, or PBMCs. Deeply sampled blood TCRbeta repertoires from subjects exposed to, actively infected with, or recovered from COVID-19 were included in the dataset. The repertoires were released in a freely available public database intended as a resource for research on the immune response to SARS-CoV-2. Samples came from the ongoing ImmuneRACE study (first 160 participants) plus 1,254 subjects from 6 global collaborators. Sample metadata almost always included a de-identified subject ID, COVID-19 status, age in years and sex. HLA class I and class II types, where available, came from metadata supplied by the sample provider rather than from assay-based typing.

In the germline V gene, CDR1 corresponds to KGHDR and CDR2 to SFDVKD. At the junction V is shortened by 0 bases and J by 0 bases, with 11 bases in between. The CDR3 runs 17 amino acids, cysteine and phenylalanine included. The entry retains the CDR3 DNA only, 51 bases that are in frame from base 1. With respect to this clone: No antigen is known for it. The record has no base qualities; no much larger clone is one base away.

What the work shows at the level of the full study, not this receptor alone: Clinical and demographic metadata were provided uncurated, with the amount varying by source and participant.

Each collaborating institution followed its own protocols to collect whole blood in K2EDTA tubes. For TCRbeta analysis, collaborator samples were shipped as frozen whole blood, as isolated PBMCs, or as DNA extracted from either sample type. TCRbeta CDR3 regions were amplified from genomic DNA using the immunoSEQ Assay, a bias-controlled multiplex PCR. Turning to the authors' computational methods: The number of nucleated cells in each sample was estimated by amplification of reference gene primers within the assay. Sequence reads were collapsed and filtered to measure the absolute abundance of every unique TCRbeta CDR3 rearrangement. For each sample, productive Simpson clonality was calculated by taking the square root of Simpson's diversity index across productive rearrangements. The table comes from immuneACCESS by way of TCRdb, which keeps in-frame sequences with V and J called. Part of the clones is missing from these tables; in studies checked, under half for an unresolved V gene and the rest for unknown reasons. The DNA was the basis for D and trimming; V, J and clone size are from that table. The sample table holds 40,000 to 55,000 clones, of which around 89% were seen once. The ten most abundant clones make up roughly a sixth of the sample.

The receptor was isolated from a man between 65 and 85 years old with active COVID-19. The chain is encoded by TRBV24-1 joined to TRBJ2-4; tentative D gene TRBD2, with 6 bases matching. Sequenced sample: peripheral blood. The CDR3 sequence is CATSDLRESLAKNIQYF. The bases are TGTGCCACCAGTGATTTGCGGGAGTCCCTAGCCAAAAACATTCAGTACTTC.